The clone carrying this T cell receptor (beta chain) was found a few times. Its antigen is not identified. The record originates from a study of beta chain features in type 1 diabetes. Study findings and constraints: Across patients, naive, central memory and Treg TCRB repertoires exhibited apparently greater similarity than was observed across healthy donors.

The whole isolated RNA underwent reverse transcription, so sequencing captured expressed TCRB transcripts. Naive, central memory and regulatory T cell samples produced a mean of approximately 4 million reads. Profiling relied on immunoSEQ multiplex PCR, and the TCRdb table lists in-frame clones only, not all of them. The table lists 120,000 to 150,000 clones, 8.5% to 12% of them singletons. CDR1 and CDR2 from the germline V gene are KGHSH and LQKENI. Trimming pared 4 bases from V and 6 bases from J, leaving 15 bases between. The length of the CDR3 is 14 residues. The sequenced sample was naive CD4+ T cells from blood. The origin of this receptor is a man between 18 and 29 years old in good health. The chain couples TRBV18 to TRBJ1-1; D possibly corresponds to TRBD1 (6 bases). CDR3 DNA sequence: TGTGCCAGCTCACTTACCTTGGGGGCCCCTGAAGCTTTCTTT. Its translation is CASSLTLGAPEAFF.